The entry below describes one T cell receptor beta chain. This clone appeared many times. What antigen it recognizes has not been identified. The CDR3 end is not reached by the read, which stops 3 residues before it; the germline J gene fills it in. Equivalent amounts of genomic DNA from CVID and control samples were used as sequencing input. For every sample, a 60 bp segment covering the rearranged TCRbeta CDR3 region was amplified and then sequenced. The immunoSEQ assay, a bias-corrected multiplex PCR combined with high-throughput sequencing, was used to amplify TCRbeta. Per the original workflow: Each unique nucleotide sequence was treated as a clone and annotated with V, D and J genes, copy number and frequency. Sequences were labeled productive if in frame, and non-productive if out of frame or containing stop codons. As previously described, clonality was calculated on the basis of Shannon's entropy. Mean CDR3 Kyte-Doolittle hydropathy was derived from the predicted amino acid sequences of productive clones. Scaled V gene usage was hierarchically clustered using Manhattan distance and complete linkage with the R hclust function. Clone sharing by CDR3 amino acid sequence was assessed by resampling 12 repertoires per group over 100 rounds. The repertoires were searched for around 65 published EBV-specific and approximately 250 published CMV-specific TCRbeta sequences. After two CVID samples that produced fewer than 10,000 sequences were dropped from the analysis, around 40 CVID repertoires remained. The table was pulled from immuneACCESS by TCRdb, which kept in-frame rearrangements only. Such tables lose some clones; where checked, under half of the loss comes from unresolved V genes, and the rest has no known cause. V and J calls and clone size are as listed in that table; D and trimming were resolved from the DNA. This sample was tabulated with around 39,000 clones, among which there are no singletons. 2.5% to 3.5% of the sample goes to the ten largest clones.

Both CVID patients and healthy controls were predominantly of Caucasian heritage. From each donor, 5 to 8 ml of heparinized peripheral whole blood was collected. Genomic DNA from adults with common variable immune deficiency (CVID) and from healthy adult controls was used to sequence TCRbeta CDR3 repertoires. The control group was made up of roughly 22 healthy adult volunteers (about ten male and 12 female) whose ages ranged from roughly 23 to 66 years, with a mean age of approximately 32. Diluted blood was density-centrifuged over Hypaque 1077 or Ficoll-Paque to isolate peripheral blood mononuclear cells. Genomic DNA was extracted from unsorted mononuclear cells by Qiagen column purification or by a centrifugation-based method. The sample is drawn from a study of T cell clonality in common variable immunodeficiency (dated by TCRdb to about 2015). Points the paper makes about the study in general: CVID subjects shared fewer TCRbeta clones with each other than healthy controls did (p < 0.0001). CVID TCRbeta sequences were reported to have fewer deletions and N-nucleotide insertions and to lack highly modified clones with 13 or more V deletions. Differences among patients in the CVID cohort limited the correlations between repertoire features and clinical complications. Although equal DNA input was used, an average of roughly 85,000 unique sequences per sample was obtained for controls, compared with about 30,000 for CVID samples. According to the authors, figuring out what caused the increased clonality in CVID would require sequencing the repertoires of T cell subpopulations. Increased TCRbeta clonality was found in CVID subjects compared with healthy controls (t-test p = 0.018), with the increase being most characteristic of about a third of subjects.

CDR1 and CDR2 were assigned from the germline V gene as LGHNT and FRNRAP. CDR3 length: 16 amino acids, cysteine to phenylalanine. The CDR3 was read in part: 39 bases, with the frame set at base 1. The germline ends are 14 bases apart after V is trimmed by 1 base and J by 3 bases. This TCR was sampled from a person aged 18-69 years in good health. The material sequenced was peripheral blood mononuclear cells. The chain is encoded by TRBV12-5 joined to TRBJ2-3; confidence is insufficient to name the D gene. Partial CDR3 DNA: TGTGCTAGTGGTTTGGGGGTACAGATGAGTACAGATACG. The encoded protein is CASGLGVQMSTDT. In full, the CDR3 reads CASGLGVQMSTDTQYF.